The T cell receptor beta chain described here comes from a study of T cell changes during pregnancy in multiple sclerosis. TCRdb's table, derived via immunoSEQ multiplex PCR, lists solely in-frame clones and lacks some. The sample includes about 100,000 clones, approximately 93% of them seen just once. The TCR comes from a female donor with multiple sclerosis, enrolled in a pregnancy study. The material was peripheral blood, obtained after pregnancy.

The DNA for the CDR3 is TGTGCCAGCAGACCCTCAGGGTTCGGGCCCGGGGAGCTGTTTTTT. It translates to CASRPSGFGPGELFF. V gene TRBV7-9 combines with J gene TRBJ2-2, with D maybe TRBD1 (5 bases). Germline V lookup: CDR1 SEHNR, CDR2 FQNEAQ (reference sequence). The V and J ends lost 6 bases and 6 bases respectively, with 17 bases between them. This CDR3 has 15 residues.